These 24 T cell receptor beta chains originate from one sample sequenced in a study of regulatory T cells in long-lasting Graves disease. The sample's time point: newly diagnosed GD, antithyroid drugs for less than 3 months. Isolated PBMC RNA provided the starting material for the TCR library. TCR beta libraries were built with iRepertoire HTBI primers and Arm-PCR of CDR3 regions. TCRdb re-derived calls from the multiplex PCR reads in MiXCR, one entry per CDR3 protein. This table holds 440,000 or so distinct CDR3 sequences, roughly 17% found once. These data are also associated with another study on T cells in Graves' hyperthyroidism and ophthalmopathy.

Sequencing used peripheral blood mononuclear cells (PBMCs), obtained at new diagnosis, from a patient treated with antithyroid drugs. These receptors were collected from a woman younger than 45 with Graves disease.

This clonotype was seen a handful of times. The CDR3 region is CASSLGGEIEVEQYF. The CDR3 DNA reads TGTGCCAGCAGCTTAGGCGGGGAAATAGAGGTCGAGCAGTACTTC. The chain has TRBV11-2 and TRBJ2-7, with D tentatively TRBD2 (6 bases). The V gene lost 1 base and the J gene lost 6 bases, with 16 bases spanning the gap. The CDR3 has 15 amino acids. Germline-derived CDR1 and CDR2 are SGHAT and FQNNGV.

This clonotype was seen repeatedly, ten times or more. This chain joins TRBV28 and TRBJ2-5; 8 bases are a match to TRBD1. The germline gives CDR1 MDHEN, CDR2 SYDVKM. The CDR3 has 16 amino acids. Trimming took 5 bases from V and 4 from J; bases not matched to a gene: 12. The CDR3 region has the DNA TGTGCCAGCAGTGGGGGGACAGGATCCCTGAGAGAGACCCAGTACTTC. Its translation: CASSGGTGSLRETQYF.

This chain joins TRBV6-2 or TRBV6-3 and TRBJ2-7; 10 positions match TRBD2. The CDR3 length is 16 residues. CDR1 and CDR2 (germline): MNHEY, SVGEGT. J lost 5 bases, V lost 0 bases, and 7 bases had no gene match. The CDR3 reads CASSYSKAGGPHEQYF. The CDR3 DNA sequence: TGTGCCAGCAGTTACTCAAAAGCGGGAGGGCCCCACGAGCAGTACTTC.

This clonotype has ten or more counts. The genes are TRBV28 and TRBJ2-7, with a possible D match to TRBD1 (5 bases). Trimming removed 4 bases from V and 1 base from J, with 8 bases in between. This CDR3 is 13 amino acids long. Per germline, CDR1 MDHEN and CDR2 SYDVKM. The CDR3 reads CASSYPGSYEQYF. CDR3 sequence (DNA): TGTGCCAGCAGTTATCCAGGGTCCTACGAGCAGTACTTC.

Notes on this clonotype: One junction end does not reproduce the germline sequence, and a read error may be involved. The V gene is TRBV27, the J gene TRBJ1-4, with 7 bases matching TRBD1. The CDR3 extends over 15 amino acids. Germline V gene lookup returns CDR1 MNHEY and CDR2 SMNVEV (reference sequence). CDR3 sequence (DNA): TGTGCCAGCAGCCTAAGACAGGGAACTAATGAAAAACTGGTTTTT. It is translated as CASSLRQGTNEKLVF.

This clonotype was picked up many times. This chain connects TRBV10-3 to TRBJ1-1; D is ambiguous. V was cut by 6 bases and J by 0 bases, with 8 bases left in between. The CDR3 covers 13 residues. Germline V gives CDR1 ENHRY, CDR2 SYGVKD. The CDR3: CAIRGPLNTEAFF. The CDR3 DNA reads as TGTGCCATCAGAGGGCCTTTGAACACTGAAGCTTTCTTT.

This clonotype has a handful of counts. The rearrangement links TRBV10-3 to TRBJ1-5, with 9 bases lining up with TRBD1. This CDR3 region has 15 residues. The germline gives CDR1 ENHRY, CDR2 SYGVKD. With V trimmed by 2 bases and J by 7 bases, 6 bases remained unmatched. The CDR3, as DNA: TGTGCCATCAGTGAGACTACAGGGGGCCGGCAGCCCCAGCATTTT. Protein: CAISETTGGRQPQHF.

The rearrangement links TRBV4-1 to TRBJ1-2; 7 bases are shared with TRBD1. This CDR3 has 16 residues. The germline V gene has CDR1 MGHRA and CDR2 YSYEKL. The V and J ends lost 3 bases and 0 bases, in that order; junction bases with no gene match: 7. The CDR3 sequence: CASSQAGQATNYGYTF. In nucleotides, the CDR3 is TGCGCCAGCAGCCAGGCCGGACAGGCAACTAACTATGGCTACACCTTC.

This chain joins TRBV7-2 and TRBJ2-7; the match to TRBD2 covers 13 bases. This CDR3 comprises 17 residues. V shed 2 bases and J 0 bases; nucleotides not matched to a gene: 4. The germline V gene has CDR1 SGHTA and CDR2 FQGNSA. The CDR3, as DNA: TGTGCCAGCAGCTTACGGGGACTAGCGGGAAACTCCTACGAGCAGTACTTC. The encoded protein is CASSLRGLAGNSYEQYF.

This clonotype has just a few counts. Since a much larger clone is just one base distant, this may be a read error. Because the CDR3's place on the DNA is in doubt, the DNA is left out and the CDR3 is given as listed by TCRdb. The rearrangement joins TRBV20-1 to TRBJ1-2. The length of the CDR3 is 13 amino acids, counting both ends. The germline gives CDR1 DFQATT, CDR2 SNEGSKA (reference sequence). This CDR3 is CSARPALNYGCTF.

This clonotype has just a few counts. The chain is built from TRBV18 and TRBJ2-7; D perhaps matches TRBD2 (6 bases). V was trimmed by 6 bases and J by 0 bases, leaving 12 bases between them. The CDR3 totals 14 residues. Looked up from germline, CDR1 is KGHSH and CDR2 is LQKENI. The CDR3 spells CASSQRVSSYEQYF. The CDR3 DNA follows: TGTGCCAGCTCCCAGCGGGTCAGCTCCTACGAGCAGTACTTC.

The table lists this clonotype with many counts. The chain uses TRBV28 and TRBJ2-7; 7 bases are shared with TRBD2. Germline trimming cut 5 bases from V and 4 bases from J; bases unmatched to any gene: 8. Germline lookup yields CDR1 MDHEN and CDR2 SYDVKM. CDR3 length equals 14 residues. The chain's CDR3 is CASSPGSGEYEQYF. The DNA of the CDR3 is TGTGCCAGCAGTCCTGGGAGCGGGGAGTACGAGCAGTACTTC.

About this clonotype: Given a far larger clone just one base away, this is likely a sequencing read error. This CDR3 is missing its conserved last phenylalanine or tryptophan, likely due to a read error. The chain is built from TRBV12-3 or TRBV12-4 and TRBJ2-1, with 7 bases fitting TRBD2. CDR3 length: 16 residues. Trimming cost V 4 bases and J 0 bases; bases outside gene matches: 6. The DNA of the CDR3 is TGTGCCAGCAGTTCTATTAGCGGGTACTCCTACAATGAGCAGTTCCTC. Translating it yields CASSSISGYSYNEQFL.

The V and J genes are TRBV9 and TRBJ1-2; no definite D call. Trimming left V 2 bases short and J 2 bases short, with 4 bases between. The CDR3 covers 12 residues. Germline V CDR1 and CDR2: SGDLS, YYNGEE. For the CDR3, the DNA is TGTGCCAGCAGCGTCGCAAACTATGGCTACACCTTC. This sequence encodes CASSVANYGYTF.

This clonotype was picked up many times. The chain couples TRBV7-8 to TRBJ2-7; the D gene is possibly TRBD1 (5 bases). Trimming cost V 4 bases and J 3 bases, with 13 bases left between them. Germline assignment: CDR1 SGHVS and CDR2 FQNEAQ. CDR3 length: 14 residues. The CDR3 is CASSSRVGIYEQYF. The CDR3 DNA follows: TGTGCCAGCAGCTCCAGGGTGGGCATCTACGAGCAGTACTTC.

Remarks on this clonotype: Given a much more abundant clone one base away, this may be a read error. The chain employs TRBV10-3 and TRBJ1-4; 8 bases line up with TRBD1. Germline CDR1 is ENHRY and CDR2 is SYGVKD. V lost 4 bases to trimming and J lost 13 bases; unmatched junction nucleotides: 11. The CDR3 consists of 14 residues. CDR3 nucleotide sequence: TGTGCCATCAGTGGGACTTGGACAGGGTCGAGACTGTTTTTT. Its translation is CAISGTWTGSRLFF.

The chain joins TRBV27 to TRBJ2-4, with D unclear. The V end lost 0 bases, the J end lost 4 bases, and 4 bases lay between the germline ends. This CDR3 spans 13 amino acids. Germline CDR1 reads MNHEY; CDR2 reads SMNVEV (reference sequence). DNA of the CDR3: TGTGCCAGCAGTTTATCCAAAAAAAACATTCAGTACTTC. Translated: CASSLSKKNIQYF.

At least ten counts were recorded for this clonotype. For the CDR3, the DNA is TGTGCCACCGGGCCGGGGGGGAACACTGAAGCTTTCTTT. This gives the protein CATGPGGNTEAFF. The chain combines TRBV27 with TRBJ1-1; D perhaps matches TRBD1 (5 bases). V lost 10 bases and J 1 base, leaving 13 bases between the germline ends. Per germline, CDR1 MNHEY and CDR2 SMNVEV (reference sequence). This CDR3 is 13 amino acids long.

The chain couples TRBV24-1 to TRBJ2-7; D possibly corresponds to TRBD2 (6 bases). Germline CDR1 reads KGHDR; CDR2 reads SFDVKD. V lost 4 bases to trimming and J lost 6 bases, with 12 bases between them. This CDR3 is 13 amino acids long. CDR3 DNA sequence: TGTGCCACCAGTGACGGGGGACGGGGCGAGCAGTACTTC. Its protein is CATSDGGRGEQYF.

This clonotype was counted between two and nine times. The chain combines TRBV5-1 with TRBJ2-3; D is perhaps TRBD2 (5 bases). With 9 bases removed from V and 3 bases from J, the gap between germline ends came to 14 bases. Germline CDR1 SGHRS, CDR2 YFSETQ. The CDR3 consists of 13 residues. In nucleotides, the CDR3 is TGCGCCACCCGTTCGCGGGTGACAGATACGCAGTATTTT. This translates into CATRSRVTDTQYF.

Many counts were recorded for this clonotype. The chain has TRBV3-1 and TRBJ2-1; a weak D match, TRBD2 (6 bases). CDR3 length: 16 amino acids. With 2 bases removed from V and 0 bases from J, the gap between germline ends came to 11 bases. Germline values: CDR1 LGHDT, CDR2 YNNKEL (reference sequence). The CDR3 DNA is TGTGCCAGCAGCCAACTAGCGTCGAGCTCCTACAATGAGCAGTTCTTC. This sequence encodes CASSQLASSSYNEQFF.

At least ten counts were recorded for this clonotype. The V gene is TRBV6-5, the J gene TRBJ1-4, with unresolved D. The V end was cut by 4 bases, the J end by 0 bases, with 15 bases between. CDR1 and CDR2 (germline): MNHEY, SVGAGI. The CDR3 extends over 17 amino acids. The CDR3 here is CASSSTGPIATNEKLFF. The DNA of the CDR3 is TGTGCCAGCAGTTCGACTGGACCGATTGCAACTAATGAAAAACTGTTTTTT.

This clonotype was found a few times. This sequence may be a read error, since a much larger clone differs from it by one base. For the CDR3, the DNA is TGCGCCAGCAGCTTAGGGACTAGCGAGGGTGATGCGCAGTATTTT. Its translation: CASSLGTSEGDAQYF. This chain joins TRBV5-1 and TRBJ2-3; the match to TRBD2 covers 10 bases. V was pared by 2 bases and J by 10 bases, with 10 bases of the junction left unmatched. The CDR3 runs to 15 residues. CDR1 SGHRS and CDR2 YFSETQ come from the germline V gene. Combining the CDR3 with reference TRBV5-1 and TRBJ2-3 gives the whole variable domain KAGVTQTPRYLIKTRGQQVTLSCSPISGHRSVSWYQQTPGQGLQFLFEYFSETQRNKGNFPGRFSGRQFSNSRSEMNVSTLELGDSALYLCASSLGTSEGDAQYFGPGTRLTVL.

This clonotype was counted between two and nine times. A much larger clone lies one base from this, so it may be a read error. The chain has TRBV11-2 and TRBJ1-2, with TRBD1 matching 7 bases. Germline trimming cut 4 bases from V and 8 bases from J; bases unmatched to any gene: 4. The CDR3 totals 12 residues. In germline, CDR1 is SGHAT, CDR2 FQNNGV. CDR3 sequence (DNA): TGTGCCAGCAGCTCAGTACAGGGGGGCTACACCTTC. It encodes CASSSVQGGYTF.